This T cell receptor (beta chain) was captured by sequencing in a study of blood T cell repertoires in COVID-19. Individuals drawn from approximately 26 US areas were about 18 to 90 years old. Clinical histories supplied by participants themselves formed the basis of cohort assignment. In Cohort 3, a recovered donor had either two negative PCRs, clearance, or symptom resolution. V shed 5 bases and J shed 5 bases, with 10 bases lying between them. The CDR3 is 12 residues long. The germline gives CDR1 MNHNS, CDR2 SASEGT. TCRdb's copy holds only in-frame clones and misses some; the assay was immunoSEQ multiplex PCR. The sample consists of 250,000 to 350,000 clones, approximately 85% of them appearing once.

The sequence was obtained from a woman in her thirties who had recovered from COVID-19. This chain uses TRBV6-1 with TRBJ2-7; D perhaps matches TRBD2 (5 bases). The sample taken for sequencing was PBMCs or T cells enriched from blood (not recorded which). CDR3 bases: TGTGCCAGCAGTACCTCTAGCCACGAGCAGTACTTC. Encoded protein: CASSTSSHEQYF.